What follows are 18 T cell receptor beta chains derived from one specimen sequenced in a study of blood T cell repertoires in COVID-19 (dated by TCRdb to about 2020). The library was built by means of the immunoSEQ multiplex PCR assay. Entries here come from immuneACCESS through TCRdb and include only in-frame sequences with V and J called. Some clones fail to appear in such tables; in the studies checked, an unresolved V gene covers under half of the shortfall, and the cause of the remainder is unknown. Across this sample there are fewer than 150,000 clones, with about four fifths seen only once. The ten largest clones capture approximately 6.6% of the sample. Specimen: peripheral blood. The source is a human donor in a cohort sampled during active COVID-19.

The rearrangement uses TRBV6-5 and TRBJ2-5; no firm D call. This CDR3 is built from 12 residues. The V gene's germline CDR1 is MNHEY and CDR2 SVGAGI. Trimming left V 0 bases short and J 5 bases short, with 4 bases between. CDR3 in DNA: TGTGCCAGCAGTTACTCCTCCGAGACCCAGTACTTC. It translates to CASSYSSETQYF.

The V call is TRBV5-1, the J call TRBJ1-2; 9 positions agree with TRBD1. This CDR3 is 16 amino acids long. Per germline, CDR1 SGHRS and CDR2 YFSETQ. Unmatched junction bases numbered 5, after V lost 0 bases and J lost 2 bases. Here the CDR3 DNA reads TGCGCCAGCAGCTTGGAAGGACAGGGGAACAACTATGGCTACACCTTC. Protein product: CASSLEGQGNNYGYTF.

The chain links TRBV2 to TRBJ1-2, with a possible D match to TRBD1 (6 bases). This CDR3 region has 14 residues. V was cut by 0 bases and J by 7 bases, with 12 bases left in between. Germline V CDR1 and CDR2: SNHLY, FYNNEI. CDR3 nucleotides: TGTGCCAGCAGTGAAGCCCTATTGACAGGTGGCTACACCTTC. It encodes CASSEALLTGGYTF.

The chain carries TRBV5-5 and TRBJ1-2; D not resolved. Germline V gene sequence: CDR1 SGHKS, CDR2 YYEKEE (reference sequence). The CDR3 covers 15 residues. Between the trimmed V and J ends, which lost 0 bases and 3 bases, there was a span of 12 bases. The CDR3 here is CASSLGGGVDYGYTF. CDR3 sequence (DNA): TGTGCCAGCAGCTTGGGCGGAGGCGTGGACTATGGCTACACCTTC.

This chain connects TRBV18 to TRBJ2-6, with D possibly being TRBD1 (5 bases). Trimming took off 6 bases at V and 2 bases at J, with 11 bases between the two ends. The V gene's germline CDR1 is KGHSH and CDR2 LQKENI. This CDR3 is built from 15 residues. The CDR3 sequence is CASSPGRTGANVLTF. DNA for the CDR3: TGTGCCAGCTCTCCAGGGCGAACTGGGGCCAACGTCCTGACTTTC.

This clone was found once. The CDR3 DNA sequence: TGCGCCACTTCGGTCGGGACAGAGTACAATGAGCAGTTCTTC. This gives the protein CATSVGTEYNEQFF. The J gene is TRBJ2-1, the V gene TRBV5-1; 7 nucleotides agree with TRBD1. Germline CDR1 is SGHRS and CDR2 is YFSETQ. The CDR3 is 14 residues long. V lost 9 bases to trimming and J lost 4 bases; unmatched junction nucleotides: 10.

The chain employs TRBV13 and TRBJ2-3; 10 bases map to TRBD2. The CDR3 loop spans 17 amino acids. With 3 bases clipped from V and 6 bases from J, the junction kept 12 bases outside the gene matches. CDR1 PRHDT and CDR2 FYEKMQ come from the germline V gene (reference sequence). The CDR3 nucleotides are TGTGCCAGCAGCTTCCGGAAGGCTAGCGGGGGCTTTGATACGCAGTATTTT. The encoded protein is CASSFRKASGGFDTQYF.

The chain uses TRBV7-6 and TRBJ1-5, with 8 bases lining up with TRBD1. Trimming at V came to 2 bases and at J to 6 bases, leaving 12 bases not matched to a gene. Germline V CDR1 and CDR2: SGHVS, FNYEAQ. The CDR3 is made up of 17 amino acids. CDR3 residues: CASSLTSNRGNGQPQHF. The CDR3 DNA is TGTGCCAGCAGCTTAACCTCAAACAGGGGGAATGGTCAGCCCCAGCATTTT.

This chain uses TRBV19 with TRBJ2-5; D uncertain. Germline V gene lookup returns CDR1 LNHDA and CDR2 SQIVND (reference sequence). The CDR3 contains 13 residues. Trimming pared 1 base from V and 7 bases from J, leaving 10 bases between. This chain's CDR3 is CASSIVARRTQYF. CDR3 sequence (DNA): TGTGCCAGTAGTATAGTGGCCAGAAGGACCCAGTACTTC.

V is TRBV10-3 and J is TRBJ1-1; 7 bases agree with TRBD1. J lost 0 bases, V lost 11 bases, and 15 bases had no gene match. The CDR3 has 16 amino acids. Germline V gene data show CDR1 as ENHRY and CDR2 as SYGVKD. Here the CDR3 reads CAAGGTAFAMNTEAFF. CDR3 in DNA: TGTGCCGCAGGAGGGACAGCGTTTGCTATGAACACTGAAGCTTTCTTT.

The J gene is TRBJ2-5, the V gene TRBV3-1 (or the pseudogene TRBV3-2); 12 nucleotides agree with TRBD2. Trimming removed 0 bases from V and 2 bases from J; junction bases left unmatched: 16. The CDR3 has 21 amino acids. Germline V lookup: CDR1 LGHDT, CDR2 YNNKEL (reference sequence). The CDR3 loop reads CASSQDPSLAGGQFVQETQYF. CDR3 DNA sequence: TGTGCCAGCAGCCAAGATCCCTCCCTAGCGGGGGGGCAGTTCGTTCAAGAGACCCAGTACTTC.

The rearrangement joins TRBV5-1 to TRBJ1-2, with 7 bases aligning to TRBD1. Germline CDR1 is SGHRS and CDR2 is YFSETQ. Trimming took 4 bases from V and 6 from J; bases not matched to a gene: 9. This CDR3 is built from 14 residues. The CDR3 nucleotides read TGCGCCAGCAGCCCAACGACAGGGATCGATGGCTACACCTTC. Its translation is CASSPTTGIDGYTF.

The chain links TRBV19 to TRBJ2-1, with 8 bases that match TRBD2. Germline-derived CDR1 and CDR2 are LNHDA and SQIVND (reference sequence). The CDR3 loop spans 16 amino acids. Losses at the gene ends were 6 bases for V and 8 bases for J; bases not matched to a gene: 15. The CDR3 loop reads CASRPTTSGTRDEQFF. The CDR3 region has the DNA TGTGCCAGTAGACCGACCACTAGCGGCACCCGGGATGAGCAGTTCTTC.

This chain joins TRBV7-2 and TRBJ2-1; maybe TRBD2 (6 bases). Deletions cut 2 bases from V and 13 bases from J, with 18 bases between. The CDR3 covers 14 residues. CDR1 and CDR2 (germline): SGHTA, FQGNSA. CDR3 DNA sequence: TGTGCCAGCAGCTTATCTAGTGGACCCGGGAGCCAGTTCTTC. Its translation is CASSLSSGPGSQFF.

The chain is built from TRBV6-2 or TRBV6-3 and TRBJ2-1; 12 bases map to TRBD2. CDR1 is MNHEY and CDR2 is SVGEGT in the germline V gene. With 6 bases clipped from V and 8 bases from J, the junction kept 11 bases outside the gene matches. The CDR3 is made up of 16 amino acids. The CDR3 spells CASSPFPSGGAHEQFF. DNA of the CDR3: TGTGCCAGCAGCCCTTTCCCTAGCGGGGGGGCCCATGAGCAGTTCTTC.

The chain recombines TRBV20-1 with TRBJ2-3, with TRBD2 matching 9 bases. CDR3 length equals 15 residues. The trim removed 3 bases at V and 6 bases at J, leaving 10 bases unmatched. CDR1 and CDR2 from the germline V gene are DFQATT and SNEGSKA (reference sequence). Here the CDR3 DNA reads TGCAGTGCTAGTTCGAGCGGGGGGTTCATGGATACGCAGTATTTT. Its translation: CSASSSGGFMDTQYF.

V gene TRBV23-1 combines with J gene TRBJ2-7, with TRBD1 matching over 8 bases. TRBV23-1 is labeled an ORF, and its function is uncertain. CDR3 length: 15 amino acids. V was pared by 7 bases and J by 4 bases, with 12 bases of the junction left unmatched. The CDR3 bases are TGCGCCAGCACTATTGCAGGACAGGGCGGGTACGAGCAGTACTTC. It yields the protein CASTIAGQGGYEQYF.

This chain joins TRBV12-3 or TRBV12-4 and TRBJ1-3, with D maybe TRBD1 (5 bases). The CDR3 runs 13 residues. Trimming left V 10 bases short and J 4 bases short, with 14 bases between. This CDR3 is CANSFGGGNTIYF. The DNA for the CDR3 is TGTGCCAACTCCTTCGGGGGAGGAAACACCATATATTTT.